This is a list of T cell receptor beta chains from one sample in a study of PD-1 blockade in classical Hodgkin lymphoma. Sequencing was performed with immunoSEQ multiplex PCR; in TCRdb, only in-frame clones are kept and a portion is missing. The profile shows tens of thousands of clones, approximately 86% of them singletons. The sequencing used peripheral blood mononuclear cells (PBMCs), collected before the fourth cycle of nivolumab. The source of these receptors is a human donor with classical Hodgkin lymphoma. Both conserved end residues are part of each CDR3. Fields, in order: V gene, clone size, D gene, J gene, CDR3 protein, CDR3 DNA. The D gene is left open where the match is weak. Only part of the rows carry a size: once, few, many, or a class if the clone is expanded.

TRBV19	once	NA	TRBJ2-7	CASSVGETYEQYF	TGTGCCAGTAGTGTCGGTGAGACCTACGAGCAGTACTTC
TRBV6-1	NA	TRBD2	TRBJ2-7	CASSGLAGSHEQYF	TGTGCCAGCAGTGGACTAGCGGGGTCCCACGAGCAGTACTTC
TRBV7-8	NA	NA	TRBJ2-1	CASSLAWYDEQFF	TGTGCCAGCAGCTTAGCATGGTATGATGAGCAGTTCTTC
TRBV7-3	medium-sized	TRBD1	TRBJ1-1	CASSLQVGQGPNTEAFF	TGTGCCAGCAGCTTACAGGTGGGACAGGGTCCGAACACTGAAGCTTTCTTT
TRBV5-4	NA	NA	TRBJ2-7	CASSFSAGSSDEQYF	TGTGCCAGCAGCTTTTCCGCGGGATCCTCTGACGAGCAGTACTTC
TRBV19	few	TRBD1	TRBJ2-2	CASSVQGARGGELFF	TGTGCCAGTAGTGTCCAGGGGGCACGAGGCGGGGAGCTGTTTTTT
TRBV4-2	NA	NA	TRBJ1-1	CASSPVRGTEAFF	TGTGCCAGCAGCCCCGTAAGGGGAACTGAAGCTTTCTTT
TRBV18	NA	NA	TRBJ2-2	CASSEGVTGELFF	TGTGCCAGCTCAGAGGGGGTCACCGGGGAGCTGTTTTTT
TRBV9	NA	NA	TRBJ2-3	CASSVGWRGLTDTQYF	TGTGCCAGCAGCGTAGGATGGCGGGGACTCACAGATACGCAGTATTTT
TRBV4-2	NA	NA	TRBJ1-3	CASSYRKASGNTIYF	TGTGCCAGCAGCTACCGGAAGGCTTCGGGAAACACCATATATTTT
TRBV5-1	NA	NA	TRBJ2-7	CASSLAGSYEQYF	TGCGCCAGCAGCTTGGCCGGCAGCTACGAGCAGTACTTC
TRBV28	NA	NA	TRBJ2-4	CASSLSGDIQYF	TGTGCCAGCAGTTTATCGGGGGACATTCAGTACTTC
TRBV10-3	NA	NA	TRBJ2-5	CAISAGQETQYF	TGTGCCATCAGTGCAGGGCAAGAGACCCAGTACTTC
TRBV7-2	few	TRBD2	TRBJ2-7	CASSLVGSGVSYEQYF	TGTGCCAGCAGCTTAGTAGGTAGCGGGGTGTCCTACGAGCAGTACTTC
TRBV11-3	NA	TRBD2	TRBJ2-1	CASSQGLDYNEQFF	TGTGCCAGCAGCCAGGGACTAGATTACAATGAGCAGTTCTTC
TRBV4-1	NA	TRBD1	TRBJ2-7	CASSQVGTGPYEQYF	TGCGCCAGCAGCCAAGTTGGGACAGGCCCCTACGAGCAGTACTTC
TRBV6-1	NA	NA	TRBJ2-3	CASSELQGDTQYF	TGTGCCAGCAGTGAATTACAGGGTGATACGCAGTATTTT
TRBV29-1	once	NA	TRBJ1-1	CSVDNGVGMNTEAFF	TGCAGCGTTGATAATGGGGTAGGGATGAACACTGAAGCTTTCTTT
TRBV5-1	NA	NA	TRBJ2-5	CASSLQGGWETQYF	TGCGCCAGCAGCTTGCAGGGGGGTTGGGAGACCCAGTACTTC
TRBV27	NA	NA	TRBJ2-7	CASSPGPYYEQYF	TGTGCCAGCAGCCCTGGCCCCTACTACGAGCAGTACTTC
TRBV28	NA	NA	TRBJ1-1	CASSSANTEAFF	TGTGCCAGCAGTTCAGCTAACACTGAAGCTTTCTTT
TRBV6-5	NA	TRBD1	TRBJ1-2	CASSGGQGYGYTF	TGTGCCAGCAGCGGGGGACAGGGCTATGGCTACACCTTC
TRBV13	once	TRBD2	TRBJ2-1	CASSFSGTSGWGSFNEQFF	TGTGCCAGCAGCTTCTCCGGGACTAGCGGGTGGGGGTCCTTCAATGAGCAGTTCTTC
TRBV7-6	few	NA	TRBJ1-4	CASSLGTATTNEKLFF	TGTGCCAGCAGCTTAGGGACAGCGACAACTAATGAAAAACTGTTTTTT
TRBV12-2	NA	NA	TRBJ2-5	CASRLPQITTAETQYF	TGTGCAAGTCGCTTACCCCAAATCACCACTGCAGAGACCCAGTACTTC
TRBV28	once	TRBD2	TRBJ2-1	CASSTRDNPGLAGGPESYNEQFF	TGTGCCAGCAGCACCCGGGACAATCCGGGACTAGCGGGAGGGCCTGAGTCCTACAATGAGCAGTTCTTC
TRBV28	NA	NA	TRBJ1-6	CASRAGSSYNSPLHF	TGTGCCAGCAGGGCGGGGAGCTCCTATAATTCACCCCTCCACTTT
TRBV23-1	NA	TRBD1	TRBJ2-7	CASSQRCWTGKEQYF	TGCGCCAGCAGTCAAAGATGTTGGACAGGGAAAGAGCAGTACTTC
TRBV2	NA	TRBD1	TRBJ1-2	CASSGTGIYGYTF	TGTGCCAGCAGCGGGACAGGGATCTATGGCTACACCTTC
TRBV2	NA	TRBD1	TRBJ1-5	CAGGREGDQPQHF	TGTGCAGGGGGCAGGGAAGGGGATCAGCCCCAGCATTTT
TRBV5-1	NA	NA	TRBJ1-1	CASSLGLQLNTEAFF	TGCGCCAGCAGCTTGGGACTCCAGTTGAACACTGAAGCTTTCTTT
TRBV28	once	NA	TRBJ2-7	CASSSHIGLLSSYEQYF	TGTGCCAGCAGTTCCCACATAGGACTCCTGAGCTCCTACGAGCAGTACTTC
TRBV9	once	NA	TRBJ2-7	CASSASYEQYF	TGTGCCAGCAGCGCCTCCTACGAGCAGTACTTC
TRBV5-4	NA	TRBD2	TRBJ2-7	CASSLETSGGARQYF	TGTGCCAGCAGCTTGGAGACTAGCGGGGGGGCAAGGCAGTACTTC
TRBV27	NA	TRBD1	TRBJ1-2	CASSSGGAGYTF	TGTGCCAGCAGTTCAGGGGGCGCCGGCTACACCTTC
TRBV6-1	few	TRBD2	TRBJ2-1	CASNQLAGHNEQFF	TGTGCCAGCAACCAACTAGCGGGCCACAATGAGCAGTTCTTC
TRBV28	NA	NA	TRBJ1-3	CASRGGVDSGNTIYF	TGTGCCAGCCGTGGGGGCGTGGACTCTGGAAACACCATATATTTT
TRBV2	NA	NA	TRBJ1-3	CASSVWALSGNTIYF	TGTGCCAGCAGTGTTTGGGCCCTCTCTGGAAACACCATATATTTT
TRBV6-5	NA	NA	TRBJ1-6	CASSRDPWRSPLHF	TGTGCCAGCAGTCGCGACCCCTGGAGGTCACCCCTCCACTTT
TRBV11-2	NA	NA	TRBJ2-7	CASSLPFIVGSSYEQYF	TGTGCCAGCAGCTTACCCTTTATAGTGGGAAGCTCCTACGAGCAGTACTTC
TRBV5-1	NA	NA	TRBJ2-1	CASSLTSPLVNEQFF	TGCGCCAGCAGCTTGACTAGCCCCCTCGTCAATGAGCAGTTCTTC
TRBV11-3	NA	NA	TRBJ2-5	CASSLKGGETQYF	TGTGCCAGCAGCCTAAAGGGGGGAGAGACCCAGTACTTC
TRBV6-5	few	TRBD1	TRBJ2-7	CASRQGKSSYEQYF	TGTGCAAGCCGACAGGGAAAGAGCTCCTACGAGCAGTACTTC
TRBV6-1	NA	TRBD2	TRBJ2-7	CASSWKLAENYEQYF	TGTGCCAGCAGTTGGAAACTAGCGGAGAACTACGAGCAGTACTTC
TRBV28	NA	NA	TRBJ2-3	CASSLPIGTDTQYF	TGTGCCAGCAGTTTACCCATCGGCACAGATACGCAGTATTTT
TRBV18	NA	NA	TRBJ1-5	CASSPEAGWGQPQHF	TGTGCCAGCTCACCAGAGGCAGGTTGGGGCCAGCCCCAGCATTTT
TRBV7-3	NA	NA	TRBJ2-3	CASSQDPASTDTQYF	TGTGCCAGCAGCCAGGATCCTGCTAGCACAGATACGCAGTATTTT
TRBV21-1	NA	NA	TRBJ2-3	CASSPHGDRGHWTQYF	TGTGCCAGCAGCCCACATGGGGACAGGGGGCATTGGACGCAGTATTTT
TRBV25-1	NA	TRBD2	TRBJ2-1	CASSEPQREGLFGGEQFF	TGTGCCAGCAGTGAACCCCAGCGGGAGGGCCTTTTCGGGGGTGAGCAGTTCTTC
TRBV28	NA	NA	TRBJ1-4	CASIMGGGSNEKLFF	TGTGCCAGCATTATGGGTGGGGGATCTAATGAAAAACTGTTTTTT
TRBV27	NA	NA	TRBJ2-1	CASRPGLSSYNEQFF	TGTGCCAGCAGGCCGGGACTCAGCTCCTACAATGAGCAGTTCTTC
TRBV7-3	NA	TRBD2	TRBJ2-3	CASSPPGLAGWADTQYF	TGTGCCAGCAGCCCGCCGGGACTAGCGGGGTGGGCAGATACGCAGTATTTT
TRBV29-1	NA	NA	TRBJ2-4	CSVRAALAKNIQYF	TGCAGCGTTCGGGCGGCCTTAGCCAAAAACATTCAGTACTTC
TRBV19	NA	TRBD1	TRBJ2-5	CASSGTGGNTGRETQYF	TGTGCCAGTAGCGGGACAGGGGGCAATACCGGACGGGAGACCCAGTACTTC
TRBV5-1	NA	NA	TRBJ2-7	CASSSGAVPYEQYF	TGCGCCAGCAGCTCAGGGGCCGTCCCCTACGAGCAGTACTTC
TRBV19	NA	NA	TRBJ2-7	CASSISGLDEQYF	TGTGCCAGTAGTATTTCAGGGTTGGACGAGCAGTACTTC
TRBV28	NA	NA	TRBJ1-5	CASSLTSRPQHF	TGTGCCAGCAGTTTAACCTCCCGGCCCCAGCATTTT
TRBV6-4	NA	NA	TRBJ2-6	CASSPGEPGANVLTF	TGTGCCAGCAGCCCCGGGGAGCCTGGGGCCAACGTCCTGACTTTC
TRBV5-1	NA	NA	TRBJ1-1	CASSSAGQRGTLGTEAFF	TGCGCCAGCAGCTCCGCAGGGCAGAGGGGGACCCTGGGCACTGAAGCTTTCTTT